This T cell receptor beta chain is drawn from a study of human T cells and chemical hapten exposure. Study-level background: The study traced per-sample TCR yield variation mainly to small differences in pooled library volumes.

V lost 8 bases to trimming and J lost 4 bases; unmatched junction nucleotides: 5. This CDR3 has 13 amino acids. Germline CDR1 reads MNHEY; CDR2 reads SVGAGI. Unseparated into fractions, whole blood served as the source from which total RNA was extracted. Individual cDNA molecules had unique molecular identifiers attached to them by the library. One entry per CDR3 protein results from TCRdb running MiXCR on the reads. The sample has around 120,000 distinct CDR3 sequences; 6.5% to 10% are singletons. This clonotype has at least ten counts. The chain links TRBV6-5 to TRBJ2-7, with TRBD1 identical over 10 bases. The origin of this receptor is a human donor in good health. Some clones in this sample may be carry-over from other donors' samples. Input material: whole blood. CDR3 DNA sequence: TGTGCCAGCGGGCCGGGACAGGGGTACGAGCAGTACTTC. Protein: CASGPGQGYEQYF.